The entry that follows covers one TCR beta chain sequence. Its antigen is still unknown. No much larger clone is present one base from it, and per-base qualities are unavailable. Library method: the immunoSEQ multiplex PCR assay. What TCRdb holds here is the immuneACCESS table cut down to in-frame rearrangements. Part of the clones is not present; checked against another copy, under half of the missing clones reflect an unresolved V gene, and the others are unexplained. This sample has 65,000 to 90,000 clones in its table, and roughly 85% of those were observed once. In total, the top ten clones hold approximately 5% of the sample. This record belongs to a study of technical replicates of blood from several donors (TCRdb year 2017). CDR1 SEHNR and CDR2 FQNEAQ are derived from the germline V gene (reference sequence). Trimming costs V 4 bases and J 5 bases, and their ends lie 8 bases apart. Counted from cysteine to phenylalanine, this CDR3 has 12 amino acids. Of the read, only the CDR3 DNA is kept; its 36 bases are in frame from base 1.

The sequencing input was PBMCs. This receptor was obtained from a human donor in good health. Some clones in this sample may be carry-over from other donors' samples. The sequence joins TRBV7-9 to TRBJ2-5; TRBD1 is possibly the D segment (6 matching bases). The bases are TGTGCCAGCAGCTCTAGGGGGGAGACCCAGTACTTC. Translated, it gives CASSSRGETQYF.